This T cell receptor beta chain was identified during a study of cytomegalovirus exposure and HLA in healthy donors. Study-wide findings and caveats: Being productive about 90% or about 30% of the time was typical of most TCR beta V segments in an earlier analysis. The study listed some 160 cytomegalovirus-associated TCR beta chains.

CDR1 is SGHTS and CDR2 is YDEGEE in the germline V gene. The CDR3 runs 13 residues. V dropped 4 bases and J dropped 2 bases, with 6 bases sitting between them. As for this clone: As yet, its antigen is unknown.

Primers included in the PCR were 60 Vbeta and 13 Jbeta primers. Measured with immunoSEQ multiplex PCR; TCRdb has only the in-frame clones, and not every one. Of roughly 130,000 clones in the sample, more than 60% are singletons; the top ten hold around 8.8%. Sequencing used PBMCs. The rearrangement uses TRBV5-8 and TRBJ1-4; no firm D call. The origin of this receptor is a woman aged 35 to 49 in good health and CMV-seropositive. The CDR3: CASSTGTNEKLFF. CDR3 bases: TGTGCCAGCAGCACCGGGACTAATGAAAAACTGTTTTTT. The whole variable domain, remainder taken from reference TRBV5-8 and TRBJ1-4, is EAGVTQSPTHLIKTRGQQATLRCSPISGHTSVYWYQQALGLGLQFLLWYDEGEERNRGNFPPRFSGRQFPNYSSELNVNALELEDSALYLCASSTGTNEKLFFGSGTQLSVL.